A selection of T cell receptor beta chains follows, all from one sample in a study of blood T cell repertoires in COVID-19. TCRdb's table, derived via immunoSEQ multiplex PCR, lists solely in-frame clones and lacks some. The repertoire includes under 200,000 clones, about nine tenths of them detected once, and 1.5% to 2% sits in the top ten. The sample taken for sequencing was peripheral blood. These receptors were collected from a man between 18 and 35 years old with active or convalescent COVID-19. Each CDR3 is given with its conserved first and last residue. D genes are given only for firm matches. Clone size is shown for a subset of rows, as once, few, many or a class of expanded clone.

TRBJ1-3	14	TRBV27	NA	NA	CASSTDRSGNTIYF	TGTGCCAGCAGTACAGACAGGTCTGGAAACACCATATATTTT
TRBJ2-7	11	TRBV20-1	NA	NA	CSARAPYEQYF	TGCAGTGCTAGAGCCCCATACGAGCAGTACTTC
TRBJ1-2	14	TRBV6-6	NA	TRBD1	CASSYSRDRGGYTF	TGTGCCAGCAGTTACTCTAGGGACAGGGGTGGCTACACCTTC
TRBJ1-4	16	TRBV7-2	once	NA	CASSPQWTATNEKLFF	TGTGCCAGCAGCCCACAGTGGACAGCAACTAATGAAAAACTGTTTTTT
TRBJ2-3	16	TRBV18	NA	TRBD1	CASSPPDRGSTDTQYF	TGTGCCAGCTCACCTCCAGACAGGGGGAGCACAGATACGCAGTATTTT
TRBJ1-4	14	TRBV5-1	NA	NA	CASSLSGINEKLFF	TGCGCCAGCAGCTTGTCAGGGATAAATGAAAAACTGTTTTTT
TRBJ2-3	15	TRBV23-1	NA	TRBD1	CASSQPGQGRDTQYF	TGCGCCAGCAGTCAACCGGGACAGGGGCGAGATACGCAGTATTTT
TRBJ2-2	11	TRBV6-6	NA	NA	CASKTGGELFF	TGTGCCAGCAAAACGGGAGGGGAGCTGTTTTTT
TRBJ2-1	16	TRBV6-5	NA	TRBD2	CASSYPGTSGRNEQFF	TGTGCCAGCAGTTACCCCGGGACTAGCGGGAGGAATGAGCAGTTCTTC
TRBJ1-1	19	TRBV6-2/TRBV6-3	NA	TRBD1	CASSGTGKVSGGANTEAFF	TGTGCCAGCAGTGGAACCGGCAAAGTTTCAGGGGGCGCGAACACTGAAGCTTTCTTT
TRBJ2-7	14	TRBV6-5	NA	NA	CASSYGRGYYEQYF	TGTGCCAGCAGTTACGGAAGGGGATACTACGAGCAGTACTTC
TRBJ1-3	13	TRBV21-1	NA	NA	CARARARGNTIYF	TGTGCCAGGGCGAGGGCCAGAGGAAACACCATATATTTT
TRBJ1-2	14	TRBV30	NA	TRBD1	CAWGGQSSYYGYTF	TGTGCCTGGGGGGGACAGTCATCTTACTATGGCTACACCTTC
TRBJ2-2	16	TRBV7-3	NA	NA	CASSPSLDRNTGELFF	TGTGCCAGCAGCCCATCACTGGACAGGAACACCGGGGAGCTGTTTTTT
TRBJ2-4	14	TRBV19	NA	NA	CASSANIAKNIQYF	TGTGCCAGTAGCGCTAATATAGCCAAAAACATTCAGTACTTC
TRBJ2-3	14	TRBV2	NA	NA	CASSTSRDSDTQYF	TGTGCCAGCAGCACGAGCCGGGACTCAGATACGCAGTATTTT
TRBJ2-1	15	TRBV7-2	NA	TRBD2	CASSGTSGSSSEQFF	TGTGCCAGCAGCGGGACTAGCGGGTCCTCAAGTGAGCAGTTCTTC
TRBJ1-1	16	TRBV28	NA	NA	CASSPPRARKNTEAFF	TGTGCCAGCAGCCCCCCCAGGGCGCGGAAGAACACTGAAGCTTTCTTT
TRBJ2-2	18	TRBV6-2/TRBV6-3	NA	TRBD2	CASSQGTSGRANTGELFF	TGTGCCAGCAGTCAAGGGACTAGCGGGCGGGCGAACACCGGGGAGCTGTTTTTT
TRBJ1-1	12	TRBV19	NA	NA	CASSLINTEAFF	TGTGCCAGTAGTCTTATAAACACTGAAGCTTTCTTT
TRBJ1-2	13	TRBV12-3/TRBV12-4	NA	NA	CASSMTSNYGYTF	TGTGCCAGCAGTATGACATCTAACTATGGCTACACCTTC
TRBJ1-3	19	TRBV11-2	NA	NA	CASSRKGVGALLSGNTIYF	TGTGCCAGCAGCCGGAAAGGGGTGGGGGCCTTACTCTCTGGAAACACCATATATTTT
TRBJ1-6	17	TRBV23-1	once	NA	CASCQTLIGQGCSPLHF	TGCGCCAGCTGCCAAACCCTCATAGGGCAGGGATGTTCACCCCTCCACTTT
TRBJ1-2	16	TRBV28	NA	TRBD1	CASSSGTGYGSGGYTF	TGTGCCAGCAGTTCCGGGACAGGTTATGGTTCGGGTGGCTACACCTTC
TRBJ2-1	13	TRBV5-1	NA	TRBD2	CASSGDYQDEQFF	TGCGCCAGCAGTGGGGACTACCAGGATGAGCAGTTCTTC
TRBJ2-1	17	TRBV4-3	NA	TRBD1	CASSQGLTGGFNNEQFF	TGCGCCAGCAGCCAAGGGTTGACAGGGGGATTTAACAATGAGCAGTTCTTC
TRBJ1-4	12	TRBV5-1	NA	NA	CASSLANEKLFF	TGCGCCAGCAGCTTGGCGAATGAAAAACTGTTTTTT
TRBJ1-5	12	TRBV27	NA	NA	CASWTVGQPQHF	TGTGCCAGCTGGACAGTAGGTCAGCCCCAGCATTTT
TRBJ2-5	15	TRBV6-5	few	TRBD2	CASSPLAGGLETQYF	TGTGCCAGCAGTCCTCTAGCGGGGGGGCTTGAGACCCAGTACTTC
TRBJ2-2	17	TRBV7-9	NA	TRBD1	CASESGPGQGYTGELFF	TGTGCCAGCGAATCCGGCCCAGGACAGGGGTACACCGGGGAGCTGTTTTTT
TRBJ1-2	16	TRBV19	NA	TRBD1	CASSKKTGGEGYGYTF	TGTGCCAGTAGTAAAAAGACAGGGGGTGAGGGCTATGGCTACACCTTC
TRBJ2-2	16	TRBV9	NA	TRBD2	CASSPVGGSETGELFF	TGTGCCAGCAGCCCAGTAGGCGGGAGTGAGACCGGGGAGCTGTTTTTT
TRBJ2-3	20	TRBV18	NA	NA	CASSPLPGGVSPLRADTQYF	TGTGCCAGCTCACCACTCCCTGGGGGCGTCAGCCCTCTTCGAGCGGATACGCAGTATTTT
TRBJ1-3	14	TRBV18	NA	TRBD1	CASSPGTEGNTIYF	TGTGCCAGCTCACCCGGGACAGAAGGAAACACCATATATTTT
TRBJ1-5	13	TRBV6-5	few	NA	CASINTGNQPQHF	TGTGCCAGCATTAATACGGGCAATCAGCCCCAGCATTTT
TRBJ1-2	14	TRBV19	NA	NA	CASSTPSHGLGYTF	TGTGCCAGTAGTACCCCCAGCCATGGGCTCGGCTACACCTTC
TRBJ1-1	12	TRBV6-6	NA	NA	CASSYEAGEAFF	TGTGCCAGCAGTTACGAGGCGGGAGAAGCTTTCTTT
TRBJ2-7	11	TRBV11-2	once	NA	CASSSVDEQYF	TGTGCCAGCAGTAGTGTCGACGAGCAGTACTTC
TRBJ2-7	15	TRBV3-1/TRBV3-2	few	TRBD2	CASRKPREGQIEQYF	TGTGCCAGCCGTAAGCCGAGGGAGGGCCAGATCGAGCAGTACTTC
TRBJ1-3	17	TRBV19	NA	NA	CASSSTSTGLSGNTIYF	TGTGCCAGTAGTTCCACTTCTACAGGTCTCTCTGGAAACACCATATATTTT
TRBJ2-7	14	TRBV19	NA	NA	CASSLRTVSYEQYF	TGTGCCAGTAGTCTGCGGACTGTTTCCTACGAGCAGTACTTC
TRBJ2-1	17	TRBV12-5	NA	TRBD1	CASGKGQGALSYNEQFF	TGTGCTAGTGGGAAGGGACAGGGGGCTTTGTCCTACAATGAGCAGTTCTTC
TRBJ2-1	14	TRBV10-2	NA	NA	CASSVLGPYNEQFF	TGCGCCAGCAGTGTACTAGGCCCCTACAATGAGCAGTTCTTC
TRBJ2-1	16	TRBV11-3	NA	TRBD2	CASSSRPAGNYNEQFF	TGTGCCAGCAGTTCCCGCCCAGCGGGGAACTACAATGAGCAGTTCTTC
TRBJ1-2	13	TRBV30	NA	TRBD1	CAWKGQGGYGYTF	TGTGCCTGGAAGGGACAGGGGGGCTATGGCTACACCTTC
TRBJ1-5	15	TRBV19	NA	TRBD1	CASSLLDRGNQPQHF	TGTGCCAGTAGTCTACTGGACAGGGGAAATCAGCCCCAGCATTTT
TRBJ2-7	13	TRBV9	few	TRBD1	CASSEGARSEQYF	TGTGCCAGCAGCGAGGGGGCGCGGTCCGAGCAGTACTTC
TRBJ1-1	14	TRBV9	NA	TRBD1	CASSPGQVNTEAFF	TGTGCCAGCAGCCCCGGACAGGTGAACACTGAAGCTTTCTTT
TRBJ2-7	13	TRBV3-1/TRBV3-2	NA	NA	CASSQEQTYEQYF	TGTGCCAGCAGCCAAGAGCAGACCTACGAGCAGTACTTC
TRBJ1-2	14	TRBV28	NA	NA	CASSIPRVNYGYTF	TGTGCCAGCAGCATACCCCGGGTAAACTATGGCTACACCTTC
TRBJ2-1	14	TRBV18	once	NA	CASDGGGSYNEQFF	TGTGCCAGTGATGGGGGCGGGTCGTACAATGAGCAGTTCTTC
TRBJ2-1	12	TRBV15	NA	NA	CATSREGGEQFF	TGTGCCACCAGCAGAGAGGGGGGTGAGCAGTTCTTC
TRBJ1-5	13	TRBV12-3/TRBV12-4	NA	NA	CASSGTGDQPQHF	TGTGCCAGCAGTGGGACGGGGGATCAGCCCCAGCATTTT
TRBJ2-7	15	TRBV7-9	NA	NA	CASSHLNGRVYEQYF	TGTGCCAGCAGCCATCTAAACGGCAGGGTCTACGAGCAGTACTTC
TRBJ1-4	15	TRBV7-9	NA	TRBD1	CASSLAGTGSEKLFF	TGTGCCAGCAGCTTAGCGGGGACAGGGTCAGAAAAACTGTTTTTT